The clone carrying this T cell receptor beta chain was detected only once. Its target is unknown. cDNA prepared by RNA extraction and subsequent reverse transcription served as the template for sequencing. The data were produced by immunoSEQ multiplex PCR, yet TCRdb's version contains in-frame clones alone and is incomplete. The repertoire holds over 90,000 clones, with approximately 58% as singletons. The entry originates in a study of CD8+ T cells in alopecia areata. Study observations and caveats: In patients, TCRs were shared less clearly than in mice, and HLA may possibly be involved.

CDR3 length equals 14 residues. The germline V gene encodes CDR1 MNHEY and CDR2 SVGAGI. V was pared by 7 bases and J by 4 bases, with 11 bases between. The sequence came from a human donor in good health. V and J are TRBV6-5 and TRBJ1-6, with unresolved D. The sequenced sample consisted of CD4+ T cells sorted from blood. This chain's CDR3 is CASKRPRYNSPLHF. CDR3 sequence (DNA): TGTGCCAGCAAGAGACCGAGATATAATTCACCCCTCCACTTT.